These 9 T cell receptor beta chains originate from one sample sequenced in a study of TIL therapy for anti-PD-1-resistant metastatic lung cancer. The libraries were made with immunoSEQ v3. Measured with immunoSEQ multiplex PCR; TCRdb has only the in-frame clones, and not every one. The sample holds tens of thousands of clones; 87% are singletons and the top ten take around 2.6%. Time point meaning: pre-treatment sample, taken before nivolumab and TIL therapy. Here the sequenced sample was blood, taken at baseline. The receptors were gathered from a person aged 25-79 years with non-small cell lung cancer.

This clone has just one count. The chain has TRBV15 and TRBJ2-7; the D is unclear. This CDR3 spans 12 amino acids. Per the germline V gene, CDR1 is LNHNV and CDR2 is YYDKDF (reference sequence). Trimming removed 3 bases from V and 6 bases from J, with 9 bases in between. CDR3 loop: CATSRKTGEQYF. As DNA, the CDR3 is TGTGCCACCAGCAGGAAGACGGGCGAGCAGTACTTC.

The chain is built from TRBV30 and TRBJ2-1; 9 bases agree with TRBD2. Germline V gives CDR1 GTSNPN, CDR2 SVGIG (reference sequence). Unmatched junction bases numbered 8, after V lost 1 base and J lost 7 bases. The CDR3 loop spans 15 amino acids. CDR3 residues: CAWSEAGGPDNEQFF. CDR3 in DNA: TGTGCCTGGAGTGAGGCGGGAGGGCCTGATAATGAGCAGTTCTTC.

The chain links TRBV3-1 (or the pseudogene TRBV3-2) to TRBJ2-5, with 10 bases fitting TRBD1. This CDR3 is built from 15 residues. The V and J ends lost 4 bases and 5 bases, in that order; junction bases with no gene match: 7. CDR1 is LGHDT and CDR2 is YNNKEL in the germline V gene (reference sequence). CDR3 DNA: TGTGCCAGCAGCCCGATGACAGGGGGCAGGGAGACCCAGTACTTC. Translating gives CASSPMTGGRETQYF.

The chain uses TRBV9 and TRBJ1-2; possible D gene TRBD1, 5 bases. The CDR3 covers 13 residues. V was shortened by 0 bases and J by 8 bases, with 11 bases between the two germline ends. CDR1 and CDR2 (germline): SGDLS, YYNGEE. The CDR3: CASSVDGGVGYTF. The CDR3 nucleotides read TGTGCCAGCAGCGTAGATGGGGGGGTAGGCTACACCTTC.

For the CDR3, the DNA is TGTGCCAGTGGCTCGACAGGGGGCCGGCTCGTCACTGAAGCTTTCTTT. This gives the protein CASGSTGGRLVTEAFF. The chain uses TRBV19 and TRBJ1-1, with TRBD1 matching 10 bases. Trimming cost V 8 bases and J 4 bases; bases outside gene matches: 13. This CDR3 region has 16 residues. CDR1 and CDR2 (germline): LNHDA, SQIVND (reference sequence).

A single count supports this clone. The chain is built from TRBV20-1 and TRBJ2-2; D is possibly TRBD2 (5 bases). From germline, CDR1 is DFQATT and CDR2 SNEGSKA (reference sequence). The CDR3 length is 15 residues. Trimming removed 3 bases from V and 0 bases from J, with 11 bases in between. CDR3 bases: TGCAGTGCTAGTGGACTGTTCGCGAACACCGGGGAGCTGTTTTTT. Translation gives CSASGLFANTGELFF.

This chain links TRBV29-1 with TRBJ1-1, with no clear D. The CDR3 is 13 amino acids. V dropped 8 bases and J dropped 4 bases, with 17 bases sitting between them. The germline gives CDR1 SQVTM, CDR2 ANQGSEA. CDR3 residues: CSSHLGRGTEAFF. CDR3 in DNA: TGCAGCTCCCACCTGGGCCGGGGCACTGAAGCTTTCTTT. Filled out from reference TRBV29-1 and TRBJ1-1, the complete variable domain reads SAVISQKPSRDICQRGTSLTIQCQVDSQVTMMFWYRQQPGQSLTLIATANQGSEATYESGFVIDKFPISRPNLTFSTLTVSNMSPEDSSIYLCSSHLGRGTEAFFGQGTRLTVV.

The J gene is TRBJ1-1, the V gene TRBV9, with 10 bases aligning to TRBD1. Germline V lookup: CDR1 SGDLS, CDR2 YYNGEE. The CDR3 is made up of 15 amino acids. V lost 0 bases and J lost 6; bases outside the gene matches: 5. The CDR3 loop reads CASSVGGQGVAEAFF. The DNA of the CDR3 is TGTGCCAGCAGCGTAGGAGGACAGGGGGTCGCTGAAGCTTTCTTT.

The chain couples TRBV5-6 to TRBJ1-2; tentative D call: TRBD1 (5 bases). Trimming took off 4 bases at V and 8 bases at J, with 15 bases between the two ends. Germline V CDR1 and CDR2: SGHDT, YYEEEE. The CDR3 spans 13 residues. The CDR3 coding sequence is TGTGCCAGCAGCGGGTGGGGGAAGGCGGGCTACACCTTC. It specifies CASSGWGKAGYTF. Full variable domain (outside the CDR3, taken from reference TRBV5-6 and TRBJ1-2): DAGVTQSPTHLIKTRGQQVTLRCSPKSGHDTVSWYQQALGQGPQFIFQYYEEEERQRGNFPDRFSGHQFPNYSSELNVNALLLGDSALYLCASSGWGKAGYTFGSGTRLTVV.